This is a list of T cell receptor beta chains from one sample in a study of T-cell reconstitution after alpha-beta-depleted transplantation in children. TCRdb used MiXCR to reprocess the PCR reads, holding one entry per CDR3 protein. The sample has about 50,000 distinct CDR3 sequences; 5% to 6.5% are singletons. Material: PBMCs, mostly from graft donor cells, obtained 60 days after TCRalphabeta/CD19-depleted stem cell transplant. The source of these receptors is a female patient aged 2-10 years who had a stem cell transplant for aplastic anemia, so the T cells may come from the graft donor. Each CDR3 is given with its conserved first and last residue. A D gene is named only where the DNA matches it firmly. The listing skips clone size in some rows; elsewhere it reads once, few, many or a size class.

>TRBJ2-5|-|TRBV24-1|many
TGTGCCACCAGTCCGGGCCCCGAGACCCAGTACTTC
CATSPGPETQYF
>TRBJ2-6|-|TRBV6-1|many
TGTGCCACCAACCTACAGGGATTGAGCTCTGGGGCCAACGTCCTGACTTTC
CATNLQGLSSGANVLTF
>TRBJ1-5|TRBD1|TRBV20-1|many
TGCAGTGCTAGAGATGCCAGGGGGCGGTGGAGCAATCAGCCCCAGCATTTT
CSARDARGRWSNQPQHF
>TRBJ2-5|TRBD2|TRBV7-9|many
TGTGCCAGCAGCTTAGCGCACCTAGCGGGAGGTGGGGAGACCCAGTACTTC
CASSLAHLAGGGETQYF
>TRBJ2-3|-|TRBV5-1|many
TGCGCCAGCAGCTTGGACAGCCACACAGATACGCAGTATTTT
CASSLDSHTDTQYF
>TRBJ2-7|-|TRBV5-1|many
TGCGCCAGCAGCTTAGGTCTGGCTTCCTACGAGCAGTACTTC
CASSLGLASYEQYF
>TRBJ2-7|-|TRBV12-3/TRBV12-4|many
TGTGCCAGTAAAACAGGGGAGGGTAACTACGAGCAGTACTTC
CASKTGEGNYEQYF
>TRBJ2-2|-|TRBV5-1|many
TGCGCCAGCAGCCCCTCCGGGACCGGGGAGCTGTTTTTT
CASSPSGTGELFF
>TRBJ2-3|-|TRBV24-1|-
TGTGCCGCCTCAGCTGCCGGGGGCCTAACAGATACGCAGTATTTT
CAASAAGGLTDTQYF
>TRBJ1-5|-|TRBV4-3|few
TGCGCCAGCAGCCAAGACTACAGTACAAGGCAGCCCCAGCATTTT
CASSQDYSTRQPQHF
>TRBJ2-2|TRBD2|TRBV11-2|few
TGTGCCAGCAGCTTTAGCGGGAGGGCCACCGGGGAGCTGTTTTTT
CASSFSGRATGELFF
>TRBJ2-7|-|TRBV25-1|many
TGTGCCAGCAGTGAATTACGGGGTCCCCCCTACGAGCAGTACTTC
CASSELRGPPYEQYF
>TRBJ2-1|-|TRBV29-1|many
TGCAGCGTTGGGCGGGCCGGCTACAATGAGCAGTTCTTC
CSVGRAGYNEQFF
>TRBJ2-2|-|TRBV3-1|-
TGTGCCAGCAGGACACGGGGCAATACCGGGGAGCTGTTTTTT
CASRTRGNTGELFF
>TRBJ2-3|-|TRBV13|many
TGTGCCAGCAGCTTAGGACAGGGAACAGATACGCAGTATTTT
CASSLGQGTDTQYF
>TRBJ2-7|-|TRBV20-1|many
TGCAGTGCTATTTCAAGGGGGTACGAGCAGTACTTC
CSAISRGYEQYF
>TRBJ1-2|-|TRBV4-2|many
TGTGCCAGCAGCCCTCAGGGCATGGAGTATGGCTACACCTTC
CASSPQGMEYGYTF
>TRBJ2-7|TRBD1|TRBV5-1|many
TGCGCCAGCAGCTTGGGGACAGGGGGCGCGTACGAGCAGTACTTC
CASSLGTGGAYEQYF
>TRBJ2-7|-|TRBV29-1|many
TGCAGCGTTGTTACAGGCACCGTTCACCTTACCTACGAGCAGTACTTC
CSVVTGTVHLTYEQYF
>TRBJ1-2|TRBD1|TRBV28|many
TGTGCCAGCAGTTTCCAGGGGGCGAGCTATGGCTACACCTTC
CASSFQGASYGYTF
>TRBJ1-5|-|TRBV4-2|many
TGTGCCAGCAGCCAAGATATGGCGGTCAATCAGCCCCAGCATTTT
CASSQDMAVNQPQHF
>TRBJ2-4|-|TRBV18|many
TGTGCCAGCTCACGGATAACAGGACCCAAAAACATTCAGTACTTC
CASSRITGPKNIQYF
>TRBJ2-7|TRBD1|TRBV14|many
TGTGCCAGCAGCCGGGACAGGGGCACCTACGAGCAGTACTTC
CASSRDRGTYEQYF
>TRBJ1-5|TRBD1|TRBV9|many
TGTGCCAGCAGCGTTGGGACAGTGGGCAATCAGCCCCAGCATTTT
CASSVGTVGNQPQHF
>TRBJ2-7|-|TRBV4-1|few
TGCGCCAGCAGCCAAGCAGGGGTTGGTTACGAGCAGTACTTC
CASSQAGVGYEQYF
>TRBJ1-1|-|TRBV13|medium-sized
TGTGCCAGCAGCTTAGGGGGCTGGACTGAAGCTTTCTTT
CASSLGGWTEAFF
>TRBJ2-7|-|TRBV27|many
TGTGCCAGCAGTTTACTTTACGGTGGCTACGAGCAGTACTTC
CASSLLYGGYEQYF
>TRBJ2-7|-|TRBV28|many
TGTGCCAGCAGTTCCTACGAACGCGAGCAGTACTTC
CASSSYEREQYF
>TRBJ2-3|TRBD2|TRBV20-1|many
TGCAGTCTTCGGACTAGCGGGAGTCTAGGAGATACGCAGTATTTT
CSLRTSGSLGDTQYF
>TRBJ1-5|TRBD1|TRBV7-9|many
TGTGCCAGCAGCTTAATCGGGACAGGGGGCAGTTATAGCAATCAGCCCCAGCATTTT
CASSLIGTGGSYSNQPQHF
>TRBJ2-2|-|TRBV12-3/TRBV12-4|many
TGTGCCAGCAGTTCCCGTGAGGGGGCGAACACCGGGGAGCTGTTTTTT
CASSSREGANTGELFF
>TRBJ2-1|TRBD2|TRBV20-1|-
TGCAGTGCTAGAGGGTGGGCGGGAGGCTTCAATGAGCAGTTCTTC
CSARGWAGGFNEQFF
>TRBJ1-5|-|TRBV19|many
TGTGCCAGTAGTATCCGCCCGGACAGCCCGAATCAGCCCCAGCATTTT
CASSIRPDSPNQPQHF
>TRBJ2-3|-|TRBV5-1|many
TGCGCCAGCATGAACCCAGACGCAGATACGCAGTATTTT
CASMNPDADTQYF
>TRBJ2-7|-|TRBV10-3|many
TGTGCCATCAGCTCAGGGAACTACGAGCAGTACTTC
CAISSGNYEQYF
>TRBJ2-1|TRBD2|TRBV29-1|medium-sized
TGCAGCGTTGACGGCCCTACTAGCGGCAGCTCCTACAATGAGCAGTTCTTC
CSVDGPTSGSSYNEQFF
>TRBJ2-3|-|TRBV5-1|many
TGCGCCAGCAGCTTGTTTTTAGCGGGCACAGATACGCAGTATTTT
CASSLFLAGTDTQYF
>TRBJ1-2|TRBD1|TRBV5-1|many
TGCGCCAGCAGCTTGGGATCGACAGGGAGGTATGGCTACACCTTC
CASSLGSTGRYGYTF
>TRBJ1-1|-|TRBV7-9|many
TGTGCCAGCAGCGAGACTCCTAAGATGAACACTGAAGCTTTCTTT
CASSETPKMNTEAFF
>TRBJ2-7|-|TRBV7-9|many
TGTGCCAGCAGCCCCCCAGGGAGCCAACCCTACGAGCAGTACTTC
CASSPPGSQPYEQYF
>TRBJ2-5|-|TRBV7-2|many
TGTGCCAGCAGCTTCTCTCGCTCCCAAGAGACCCAGTACTTC
CASSFSRSQETQYF
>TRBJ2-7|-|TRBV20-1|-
TGCAGTGCTGCCAAACCCTCTAACGAGCAGTACTTC
CSAAKPSNEQYF
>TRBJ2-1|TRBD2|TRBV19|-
TGTGCCAGTAGACCGGGACTAGCGGACTACAATGAGCAGTTCTTC
CASRPGLADYNEQFF
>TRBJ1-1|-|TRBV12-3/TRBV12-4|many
TGTGCCAGCAGTTTACGACAGCACCGCGAAGCTTTCTTT
CASSLRQHREAFF
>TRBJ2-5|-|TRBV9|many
TGTGCCAGCAGCAAGGAAGGGGTAGGACCGCAAGAGACCCAGTACTTC
CASSKEGVGPQETQYF
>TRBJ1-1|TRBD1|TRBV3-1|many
TGTGCCAGCAGCCAACCGGGACAGGGCACTGAAGCTTTCTTT
CASSQPGQGTEAFF
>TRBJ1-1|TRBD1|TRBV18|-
TGTGCCAGCTCACCACAGGGACAGATGAACACTGAAGCTTTCTTT
CASSPQGQMNTEAFF
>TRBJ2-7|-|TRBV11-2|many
TGTGCCAGCAGCCCGCTAGACAGGCGGACCGAGCAGTACTTC
CASSPLDRRTEQYF